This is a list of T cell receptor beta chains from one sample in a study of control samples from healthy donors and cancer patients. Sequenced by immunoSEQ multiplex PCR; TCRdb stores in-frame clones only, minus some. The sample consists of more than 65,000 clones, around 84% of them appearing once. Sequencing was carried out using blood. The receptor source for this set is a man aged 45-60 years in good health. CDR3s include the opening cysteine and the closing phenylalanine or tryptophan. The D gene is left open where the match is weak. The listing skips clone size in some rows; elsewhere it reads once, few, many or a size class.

TGTGCCAGCAACCCCACAGGGAACTTCTACAATGAGCAGTTCTTC	CASNPTGNFYNEQFF	TRBJ2-1	.	.	TRBV6-5
TGCGCCAGCAGTTACGGGGCGTCGAATGAAAAACTGTTTTTT	CASSYGASNEKLFF	TRBJ1-4	.	.	TRBV5-1
TGTGCCAGCAGCCCCAATTCGGGTAGGCAGGGGGTAAACTATAGCAATCAGCCCCAGCATTTT	CASSPNSGRQGVNYSNQPQHF	TRBJ1-5	few	TRBD1	TRBV4-2
TGTGCCAGTAGTCTACTAGCGCAACCCTACGAGCAGTACTTC	CASSLLAQPYEQYF	TRBJ2-7	.	TRBD2	TRBV19
TGCGCCAGCAGCCAAGTCGACCTATTCTCCTACAATGAGCAGTTCTTC	CASSQVDLFSYNEQFF	TRBJ2-1	.	.	TRBV4-1
TGTGCCAGCAGCTTACGGAGCCTAGCCATGGCAGATACGCAGTATTTT	CASSLRSLAMADTQYF	TRBJ2-3	few	.	TRBV11-2
TGCAGCGTCGCCCTGACAGGGGGCTCCTACGAGCAGTACTTC	CSVALTGGSYEQYF	TRBJ2-7	.	TRBD1	TRBV29-1
TGTGCCTGGAGTGTACCGGGACAGAGGAACACTGAAGCTTTCTTT	CAWSVPGQRNTEAFF	TRBJ1-1	.	TRBD1	TRBV30
TGTGCCAGCAGCTTAATGGCGGGAGTTGGCACAGATACGCAGTATTTT	CASSLMAGVGTDTQYF	TRBJ2-3	.	TRBD2	TRBV11-3
TGTGCCAGCAGCTCCGGGCAGGGCCTTGGCGGCTACACCTTC	CASSSGQGLGGYTF	TRBJ1-2	.	.	TRBV6-5
TGCGCCAGCAGCTTGGGACTACCGCCCCCAGAGCTGTTTTTT	CASSLGLPPPELFF	TRBJ2-2	.	.	TRBV5-1
TGTGCCATCAGTCAGTACCAAGAGACCCAGTACTTC	CAISQYQETQYF	TRBJ2-5	.	.	TRBV10-3
TGTGCCAGCGGAACCCAGGGGGGGGAGGGCAATCAGCCCCAGCATTTT	CASGTQGGEGNQPQHF	TRBJ1-5	.	TRBD1	TRBV28
TGTGCCAGCACCAAAGCGGGGACTAGCGGGTGGTCAGATACGCAGTATTTT	CASTKAGTSGWSDTQYF	TRBJ2-3	.	TRBD2	TRBV7-9
TGTGCCAGCAGTTCTCGACTATTCACAGATACGCAGTATTTT	CASSSRLFTDTQYF	TRBJ2-3	.	.	TRBV28
TGTGCCAGCAGTTTGAGTCCGGTTGGAAACTATGGCTACACCTTC	CASSLSPVGNYGYTF	TRBJ1-2	.	.	TRBV28
TGTGCCACCAGTGATTCTAACAGGGACACCGGGGAGCTGTTTTTT	CATSDSNRDTGELFF	TRBJ2-2	few	.	TRBV24-1
TGTGCCAGCAGTCTCAATACACAGTATGGCTACACCTTC	CASSLNTQYGYTF	TRBJ1-2	.	.	TRBV27
TGTGCCACCCGTGGGGACAGGGCGGGTGAGCAGTTCTTC	CATRGDRAGEQFF	TRBJ2-1	once	TRBD1	TRBV19
TGTGCCACTACGGGACAGGGTAATCAGCCCCAGCATTTT	CATTGQGNQPQHF	TRBJ1-5	few	TRBD1	TRBV2
TGTGCCAGTCACGCCAAGGCCGGGGACACCGATAACTATGGCTACACCTTC	CASHAKAGDTDNYGYTF	TRBJ1-2	.	.	TRBV19
TGTGCCAGCAGTTCCCCGACGGCCCCTCGCGCTTTCTTT	CASSSPTAPRAFF	TRBJ1-1	.	.	TRBV12-3/TRBV12-4
TGCAGTGCTACCCGGCGGAACGAGCAGTACTTC	CSATRRNEQYF	TRBJ2-7	.	.	TRBV20-1
TGTGCCAGCAGCGAAGGGACCAGGAATGAAAAACTGTTTTTT	CASSEGTRNEKLFF	TRBJ1-4	.	.	TRBV2